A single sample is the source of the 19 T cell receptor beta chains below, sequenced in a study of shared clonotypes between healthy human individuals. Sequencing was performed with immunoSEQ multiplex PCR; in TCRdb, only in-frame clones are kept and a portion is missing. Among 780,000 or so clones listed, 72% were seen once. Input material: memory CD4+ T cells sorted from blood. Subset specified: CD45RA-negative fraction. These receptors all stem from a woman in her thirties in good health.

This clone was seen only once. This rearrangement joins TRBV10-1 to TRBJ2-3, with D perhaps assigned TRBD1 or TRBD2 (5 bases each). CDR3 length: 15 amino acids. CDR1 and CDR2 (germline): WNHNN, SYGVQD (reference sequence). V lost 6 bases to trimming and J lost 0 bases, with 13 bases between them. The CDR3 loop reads CASSREGKSTDTQYF. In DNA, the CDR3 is TGCGCCAGCAGCCGAGAGGGGAAGAGCACAGATACGCAGTATTTT.

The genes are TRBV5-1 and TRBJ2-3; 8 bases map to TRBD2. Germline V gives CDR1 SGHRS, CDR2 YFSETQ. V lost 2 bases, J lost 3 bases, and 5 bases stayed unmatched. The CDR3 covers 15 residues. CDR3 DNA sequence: TGCGCCAGCAGCTTCCTTAGCGGGGCTACAGATACGCAGTATTTT. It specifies CASSFLSGATDTQYF. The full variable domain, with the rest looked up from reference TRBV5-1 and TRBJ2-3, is KAGVTQTPRYLIKTRGQQVTLSCSPISGHRSVSWYQQTPGQGLQFLFEYFSETQRNKGNFPGRFSGRQFSNSRSEMNVSTLELGDSALYLCASSFLSGATDTQYFGPGTRLTVL.

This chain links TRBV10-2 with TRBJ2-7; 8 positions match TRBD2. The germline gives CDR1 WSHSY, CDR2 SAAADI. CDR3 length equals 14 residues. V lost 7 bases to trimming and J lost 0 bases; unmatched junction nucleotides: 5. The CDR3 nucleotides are TGCGCCAGCATGGTAGCGGGAAACTCCTACGAGCAGTACTTC. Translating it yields CASMVAGNSYEQYF.

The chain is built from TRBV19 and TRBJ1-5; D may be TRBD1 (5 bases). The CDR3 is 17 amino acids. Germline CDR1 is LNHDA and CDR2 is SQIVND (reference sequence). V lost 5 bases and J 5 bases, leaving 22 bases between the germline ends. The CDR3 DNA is TGTGCCAGTAGTGCACTCCGCGCCGGGACGTCGCATCAGCCCCAGCATTTT. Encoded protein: CASSALRAGTSHQPQHF.

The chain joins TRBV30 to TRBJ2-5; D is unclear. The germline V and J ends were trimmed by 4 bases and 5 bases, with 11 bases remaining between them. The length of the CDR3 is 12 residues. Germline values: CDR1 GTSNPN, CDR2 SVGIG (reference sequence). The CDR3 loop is CAWNQVGETQYF. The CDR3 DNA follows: TGTGCCTGGAACCAGGTTGGGGAGACCCAGTACTTC.

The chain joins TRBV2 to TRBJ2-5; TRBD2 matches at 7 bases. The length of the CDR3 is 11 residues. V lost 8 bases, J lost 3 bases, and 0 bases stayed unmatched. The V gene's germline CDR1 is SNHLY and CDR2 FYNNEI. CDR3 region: CASAGEETQYF. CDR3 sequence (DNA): TGTGCCAGCGCGGGAGAAGAGACCCAGTACTTC.

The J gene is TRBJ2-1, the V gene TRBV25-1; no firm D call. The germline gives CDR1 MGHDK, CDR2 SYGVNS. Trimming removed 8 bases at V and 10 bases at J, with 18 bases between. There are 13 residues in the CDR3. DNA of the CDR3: TGTGCCAGCCAACCGTCCGTCGTAGAGGAGCAGTTCTTC. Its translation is CASQPSVVEEQFF. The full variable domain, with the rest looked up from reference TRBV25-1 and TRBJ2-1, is EADIYQTPRYLVIGTGKKITLECSQTMGHDKMYWYQQDPGMELHLIHYSYGVNSTEKGDLSSESTVSRIRTEHFPLTLESARPSHTSQYLCASQPSVVEEQFFGPGTRLTVL.

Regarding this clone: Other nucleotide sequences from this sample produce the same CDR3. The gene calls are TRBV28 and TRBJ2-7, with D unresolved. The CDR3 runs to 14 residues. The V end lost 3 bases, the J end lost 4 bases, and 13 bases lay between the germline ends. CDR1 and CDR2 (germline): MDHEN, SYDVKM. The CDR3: CASSLRGPPYEQYF. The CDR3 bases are TGTGCCAGCAGTTTGAGAGGACCGCCGTACGAGCAGTACTTC.

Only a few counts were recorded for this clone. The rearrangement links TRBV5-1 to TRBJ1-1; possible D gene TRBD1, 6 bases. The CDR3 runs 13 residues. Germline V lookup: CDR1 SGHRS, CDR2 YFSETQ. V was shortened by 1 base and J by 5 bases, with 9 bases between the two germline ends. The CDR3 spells CASSLKGGTEAFF. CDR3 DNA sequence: TGCGCCAGCAGCTTGAAGGGGGGGACTGAAGCTTTCTTT.

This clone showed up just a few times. Written as DNA, the CDR3 is TGTGCCAGCTCACCACCGGCTATGACTGAAGCTTTCTTT. Protein sequence: CASSPPAMTEAFF. V usage is TRBV18 and J usage is TRBJ1-1, with D unresolved. The CDR3 has 13 amino acids. Trimming removed 0 bases from V and 5 bases from J, with 7 bases in between. The V gene's germline CDR1 is KGHSH and CDR2 LQKENI.

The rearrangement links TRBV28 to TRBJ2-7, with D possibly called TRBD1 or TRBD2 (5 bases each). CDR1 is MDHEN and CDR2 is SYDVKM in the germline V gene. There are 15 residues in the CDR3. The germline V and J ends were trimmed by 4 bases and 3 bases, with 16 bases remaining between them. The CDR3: CASSSPGTLYYEQYF. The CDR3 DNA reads TGTGCCAGCAGTTCCCCCGGGACGCTCTACTACGAGCAGTACTTC. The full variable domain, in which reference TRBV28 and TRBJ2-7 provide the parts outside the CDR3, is DVKVTQSSRYLVKRTGEKVFLECVQDMDHENMFWYRQDPGLGLRLIYFSYDVKMKEKGDIPEGYSVSREKKERFSLILESASTNQTSMYLCASSSPGTLYYEQYFGPGTRLTVT.

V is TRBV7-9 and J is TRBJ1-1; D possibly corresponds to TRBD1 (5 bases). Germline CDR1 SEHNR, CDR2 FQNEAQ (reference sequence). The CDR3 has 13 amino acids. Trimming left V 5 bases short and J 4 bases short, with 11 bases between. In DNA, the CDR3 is TGTGCCAGCAGCCCCCCGGGGGGCACTGAAGCTTTCTTT. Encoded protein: CASSPPGGTEAFF.

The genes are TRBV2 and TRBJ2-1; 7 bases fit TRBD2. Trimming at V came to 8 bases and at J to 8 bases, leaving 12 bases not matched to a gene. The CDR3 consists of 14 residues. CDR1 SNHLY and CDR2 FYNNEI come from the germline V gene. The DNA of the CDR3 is TGTGCCAGCCTGTTGGGAGGGGCTGGCCATGAGCAGTTCTTC. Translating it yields CASLLGGAGHEQFF.

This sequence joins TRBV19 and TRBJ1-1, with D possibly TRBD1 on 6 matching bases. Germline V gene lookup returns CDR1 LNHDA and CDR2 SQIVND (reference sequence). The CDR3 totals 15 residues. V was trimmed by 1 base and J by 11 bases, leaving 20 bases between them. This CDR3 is CASSIVSGAKQEAFF. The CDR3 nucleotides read TGTGCCAGTAGTATAGTTTCAGGGGCAAAACAGGAGGCTTTCTTT.

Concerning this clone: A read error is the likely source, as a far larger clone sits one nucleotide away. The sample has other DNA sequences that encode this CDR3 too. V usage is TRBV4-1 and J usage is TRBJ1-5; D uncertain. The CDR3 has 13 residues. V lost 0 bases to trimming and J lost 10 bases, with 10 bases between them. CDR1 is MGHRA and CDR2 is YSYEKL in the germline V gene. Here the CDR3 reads CASSQDPGGPQHF. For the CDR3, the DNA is TGCGCCAGCAGCCAAGATCCCGGCGGTCCCCAGCATTTT.

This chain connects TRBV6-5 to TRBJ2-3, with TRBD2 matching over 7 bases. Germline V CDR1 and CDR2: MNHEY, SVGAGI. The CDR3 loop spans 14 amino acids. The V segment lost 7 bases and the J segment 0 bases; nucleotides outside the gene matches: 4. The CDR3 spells CASKSGTSTDTQYF. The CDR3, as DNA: TGTGCCAGCAAGAGCGGGACTAGCACAGATACGCAGTATTTT.

CDR3 region: CASCRTFFGGETQYF. CDR3 nucleotides: TGCGCCAGCTGTCGGACATTTTTCGGTGGGGAGACCCAGTACTTC. J is TRBJ2-5 and V is TRBV10-2; tentatively, D is TRBD1 (5 bases). With 8 bases removed from V and 5 bases from J, the gap between germline ends came to 21 bases. Per germline, CDR1 WSHSY and CDR2 SAAADI. The CDR3 covers 15 residues.

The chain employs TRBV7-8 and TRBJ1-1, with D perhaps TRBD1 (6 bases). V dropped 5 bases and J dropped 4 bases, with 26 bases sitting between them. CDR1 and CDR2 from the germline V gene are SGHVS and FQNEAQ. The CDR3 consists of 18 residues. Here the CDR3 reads CASSPSKRIQGGGTEAFF. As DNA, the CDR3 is TGTGCCAGCAGCCCTAGTAAACGTATACAGGGTGGCGGCACTGAAGCTTTCTTT.

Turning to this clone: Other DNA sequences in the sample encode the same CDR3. Here the CDR3 DNA reads TGTGCCAGCAGCCCAGACAGGGGCGACTACAATGAGCAGTTCTTC. This sequence encodes CASSPDRGDYNEQFF. The V and J genes are TRBV7-2 and TRBJ2-1; 8 bases map to TRBD1. Germline CDR1 is SGHTA and CDR2 is FQGNSA. Losses at the gene ends were 5 bases for V and 3 bases for J; bases not matched to a gene: 6. This CDR3 spans 15 amino acids.